This entry lists 32 T cell receptor beta chains sequenced from one sample in a study of T cells in Graves' hyperthyroidism and ophthalmopathy. RNA transcripts served as the template for amplifying TCR beta CDR3 regions. The study used the HTBI primer set for a first-round RT-PCR of the TCR CDR3. One entry per CDR3 protein results from TCRdb running MiXCR on the multiplex PCR reads. The sample holds about 520,000 distinct CDR3 sequences, approximately 25% seen once. Sample: blood. The receptors come from a woman aged 25-40 years with Graves' ophthalmopathy.

The gene calls are TRBV5-1 and TRBJ2-7, with TRBD2 as a possible D gene (5 bases). The V and J ends lost 4 bases and 0 bases respectively, with 8 bases between them. Germline CDR1 is SGHRS and CDR2 is YFSETQ. The CDR3 consists of 13 residues. As DNA, the CDR3 is TGCGCCAGCAGCAACCGGGACTCCTACGAGCAGTACTTC. This sequence encodes CASSNRDSYEQYF.

CDR3 nucleotide sequence: TGTGCCAGCAGTTACTTAAGTTCACCCCTCCACTTT. This translates into CASSYLSSPLHF. The chain recombines TRBV6-5 with TRBJ1-6; D is ambiguous. V was cut by 1 base and J by 9 bases, with 4 bases left in between. The CDR3 covers 12 residues. Germline V CDR1 and CDR2: MNHEY, SVGAGI.

J is TRBJ2-2 and V is TRBV6-2 or TRBV6-3, with TRBD2 identical over 14 bases. J lost 7 bases, V lost 2 bases, and 3 bases had no gene match. The CDR3 totals 16 residues. Looked up from germline, CDR1 is MNHEY and CDR2 is SVGEGT. The CDR3 DNA follows: TGTGCCAGCAGTTACCGCGGACTAGCGGGAGGCGGGGAGCTGTTTTTT. Translated, it gives CASSYRGLAGGGELFF.

The table lists this clonotype with many counts. The chain is built from TRBV2 and TRBJ1-1; a weak D match, TRBD1 (6 bases). Trimming shortened V by 6 bases and J by 4 bases, and 15 bases separated the two germline ends. From germline, CDR1 is SNHLY and CDR2 FYNNEI. This CDR3 is 14 amino acids long. In DNA form, the CDR3 reads TGTGCCAGCAGGAACAGGGATGGGTTCACTGAAGCTTTCTTT. Its protein is CASRNRDGFTEAFF.

The chain is built from TRBV29-1 and TRBJ1-1; D is uncertain. V dropped 7 bases and J dropped 1 base, with 13 bases sitting between them. The CDR3 is made up of 13 amino acids. The germline V gene encodes CDR1 SQVTM and CDR2 ANQGSEA. The CDR3 loop is CSGRADANTEAFF. CDR3 bases: TGCAGCGGCCGAGCCGACGCGAACACTGAAGCTTTCTTT.

Ten or more counts support this clonotype. V usage is TRBV29-1 and J usage is TRBJ1-2, with a possible D match to TRBD1 (5 bases). Germline CDR1 is SQVTM and CDR2 is ANQGSEA. This CDR3 is 14 amino acids long. V shed 7 bases and J shed 6 bases, with 21 bases lying between them. The CDR3 region has the DNA TGCAGCGCCGACCAACCCCCAGGGTACCATGGCTACACCTTC. Translated, it gives CSADQPPGYHGYTF.

This clonotype was seen many times. J is TRBJ2-2 and V is TRBV5-5, with D perhaps matching TRBD1 (5 bases). The CDR3 loop spans 15 amino acids. Trimming took 0 bases from V and 5 from J, leaving 11 bases between them. CDR1 is SGHKS and CDR2 is YYEKEE in the germline V gene (reference sequence). The CDR3 reads CASSLGAGMTGELFF. The CDR3 DNA reads as TGTGCCAGCAGCTTGGGGGCAGGGATGACCGGGGAGCTGTTTTTT.

This clonotype was seen many times. The chain is built from TRBV5-1 and TRBJ1-2; 11 bases are shared with TRBD1. The CDR3 runs 14 residues. The germline CDR1 and CDR2 sequences are SGHRS and YFSETQ. V was clipped by 4 bases and J by 3 bases; unmatched bases: 2. The CDR3 region has the DNA TGCGCCAGCAGCGTGGGACAGGGGGACTATGGCTACACCTTC. Amino acid sequence: CASSVGQGDYGYTF.

The table lists this clonotype with many counts. The chain uses TRBV5-1 and TRBJ1-2; no clear D gene. Germline loops: CDR1 SGHRS, CDR2 YFSETQ. The CDR3 is made up of 14 amino acids. Trimming left V 0 bases short and J 3 bases short, with 9 bases between. In nucleotides, the CDR3 is TGCGCCAGCAGCTTGGGCGGCTCTGACTATGGCTACACCTTC. It codes for CASSLGGSDYGYTF.

This clonotype came up many times. V gene TRBV18 combines with J gene TRBJ1-5; 7 bases line up with TRBD1. V shed 8 bases, J shed 7 bases, and the junction held 8 bases outside the gene matches. The CDR3 runs to 13 residues. CDR1 and CDR2 from the germline V gene are KGHSH and LQKENI. The CDR3 nucleotides read TGTGCCAGCAGCCCAGGGGGAGGGCAGCCCCAGCATTTT. Translation: CASSPGGGQPQHF.

The J gene is TRBJ1-2, the V gene TRBV12-3 or TRBV12-4; 7 bases match TRBD1. V lost 6 bases to trimming and J lost 4 bases; unmatched junction nucleotides: 11. The CDR3 length is 15 residues. CDR3 in amino acids: CASSGQRQGLYGYTF. The CDR3 DNA sequence: TGTGCCAGCAGCGGCCAACGACAGGGTCTCTATGGCTACACCTTC.

The V and J genes are TRBV12-3 or TRBV12-4 and TRBJ2-6, with D tentatively TRBD1 (5 bases). The CDR3 is 15 residues long. V lost 6 bases, J lost 0 bases, and 9 bases lay in between. In DNA, the CDR3 is TGTGCCAGCAGCTACACAGGCTCTGGGGCCAACGTCCTGACTTTC. Translating gives CASSYTGSGANVLTF.

The chain joins TRBV12-3 or TRBV12-4 to TRBJ1-1; D gene uncertain. This CDR3 is 15 amino acids long. Deletions cut 8 bases from V and 1 base from J, with 17 bases between. The CDR3 sequence: CASSPREGRNTEAFF. CDR3 sequence (DNA): TGTGCCAGCTCACCCAGAGAAGGTCGGAACACTGAAGCTTTCTTT.

This clonotype has ten or more counts. The V and J genes are TRBV6-1 and TRBJ1-5; a possible D gene is TRBD1 (5 bases). V gave up 3 bases and J gave up 9 bases, with 12 bases separating them. Germline CDR1 MNHNS, CDR2 SASEGT. The CDR3 length is 13 residues. The CDR3 loop is CASSDQGTRPQHF. The DNA for the CDR3 is TGTGCCAGCAGTGATCAGGGAACTCGGCCCCAGCATTTT.

This clonotype was seen only once. In nucleotides, the CDR3 is TGTGCCAGCAGCCGGGGACTAGCGGGACCAGAGACCCAGTACTTC. Encoded protein: CASSRGLAGPETQYF. V gene TRBV6-1 combines with J gene TRBJ2-5; 13 bases align to TRBD2. In germline, CDR1 is MNHNS, CDR2 SASEGT. The CDR3 is made up of 15 amino acids. Trimming removed 6 bases from V and 4 bases from J; junction bases left unmatched: 5.

This clonotype occurred many times. The V call is TRBV15, the J call TRBJ1-1; D remains ambiguous. Per the germline V gene, CDR1 is LNHNV and CDR2 is YYDKDF (reference sequence). The CDR3 has 12 residues. The V end lost 5 bases, the J end lost 7 bases, and 11 bases lay between the germline ends. CDR3 in DNA: TGTGCCACCAGCTTAAACACGGTTGAAGCTTTCTTT. It codes for CATSLNTVEAFF. Full variable domain (rest looked up from reference TRBV15 and TRBJ1-1): DAMVIQNPRYQVTQFGKPVTLSCSQTLNHNVMYWYQQKSSQAPKLLFHYYDKDFNNEADTPDNFQSRRPNTSFCFLDIRSPGLGDTAMYLCATSLNTVEAFFGQGTRLTVV.

The chain couples TRBV28 to TRBJ2-5; D possibly corresponds to TRBD1 (5 bases). CDR1 and CDR2 (germline): MDHEN, SYDVKM. The ends were cut back, 4 bases at V and 4 bases at J, with 13 bases in the middle. CDR3 length: 14 amino acids. The CDR3 sequence: CASSYRQRRETQYF. For the CDR3, the DNA is TGTGCCAGCAGTTACCGACAGAGGAGAGAGACCCAGTACTTC. The whole variable domain, remainder taken from reference TRBV28 and TRBJ2-5, is DVKVTQSSRYLVKRTGEKVFLECVQDMDHENMFWYRQDPGLGLRLIYFSYDVKMKEKGDIPEGYSVSREKKERFSLILESASTNQTSMYLCASSYRQRRETQYFGPGTRLLVL.

This clonotype occurred many times. The chain joins TRBV12-3 or TRBV12-4 to TRBJ1-1, with D unclear. The V and J ends lost 8 bases and 11 bases respectively, with 24 bases between them. The CDR3 has 14 residues. The CDR3 coding sequence is TGTGCCAGCTTCCAATATGTCGCTGCGTCCGAGGCTTTCTTT. It encodes CASFQYVAASEAFF.

The table lists this clonotype with many counts. The chain carries TRBV20-1 and TRBJ2-7; D gene ambiguous. CDR3 length: 11 amino acids. In germline, CDR1 is DFQATT, CDR2 SNEGSKA (reference sequence). With 5 bases removed from V and 5 bases from J, the gap between germline ends came to 10 bases. CDR3 in amino acids: CSAEYRDEQYF. CDR3 nucleotide sequence: TGCAGTGCTGAATACCGGGACGAGCAGTACTTC.

V gene TRBV2 combines with J gene TRBJ2-7; TRBD1 matches at 8 bases. Germline V lookup: CDR1 SNHLY, CDR2 FYNNEI. Trimming cost V 5 bases and J 2 bases; bases outside gene matches: 5. The CDR3 contains 14 residues. Here the CDR3 reads CASSSQGVTYEQYV. In nucleotides, the CDR3 is TGTGCCAGCAGTTCACAGGGGGTTACCTACGAGCAGTACGTC.

The table lists this clonotype with many counts. At one end, the junction sequence differs from germline, possibly due to a read error. CDR3 region: CASSLDNSPPSF. The CDR3 region has the DNA TGTGCCAGCAGCTTAGACAACTCTCCCCCTTCATTC. The chain uses TRBV9 and TRBJ1-2; no firm D call. CDR1 and CDR2 from the germline V gene are SGDLS and YYNGEE. The CDR3 runs 12 residues.

This clonotype came up many times. The V gene is TRBV11-1, the J gene TRBJ1-1; no firm D call. V dropped 2 bases and J dropped 3 bases, with 7 bases sitting between them. There are 13 residues in the CDR3. Germline CDR1 SGHAT, CDR2 FQDESV (reference sequence). CDR3 residues: CASSLTADTEAFF. The CDR3 nucleotides are TGTGCCAGCAGCTTAACAGCGGACACTGAAGCTTTCTTT.

The chain is built from TRBV12-3 or TRBV12-4 and TRBJ2-4, with 9 bases matching TRBD1. V trimming: 3 bases; J trimming: 3 bases; junction bases outside the gene matches: 3. This CDR3 is 15 amino acids long. The CDR3 reads CASSLDRGGKNIQYF. The CDR3 nucleotides are TGTGCCAGCAGTTTGGACAGGGGCGGCAAAAACATTCAGTACTTC.

This clonotype came up many times. The chain has TRBV4-3 and TRBJ2-7, with 13 bases that match TRBD2. This CDR3 is 14 amino acids long. The germline CDR1 and CDR2 sequences are LGHNA and YSLEER. V gave up 1 base and J gave up 6 bases; unmatched junction bases: 0. The CDR3 region is CASSQGLAGGEQYF. CDR3 sequence (DNA): TGCGCCAGCAGCCAAGGACTAGCGGGGGGCGAGCAGTACTTC.

This rearrangement joins TRBV6-2 or TRBV6-3 to TRBJ2-7; 8 bases line up with TRBD1. The germline V gene encodes CDR1 MNHEY and CDR2 SVGEGT. V trimming: 4 bases; J trimming: 2 bases; junction bases outside the gene matches: 1. This CDR3 is built from 13 residues. The CDR3 region is CASSWGQAYEQYV. The CDR3 DNA reads as TGTGCCAGCAGTTGGGGACAGGCCTACGAGCAGTACGTC.

The rearrangement links TRBV4-2 to TRBJ2-5, with 11 positions matching TRBD2. The germline CDR1 and CDR2 sequences are LGHNA and YNFKEQ. The V gene end was trimmed by 0 bases and the J gene end by 2 bases; junction bases not matched to a gene: 5. The CDR3 covers 17 residues. The CDR3: CASSQETSGGMQETQYF. CDR3 bases: TGTGCCAGCAGCCAAGAAACTAGCGGGGGTATGCAAGAGACCCAGTACTTC.

This clonotype was counted ten times or more. This chain connects TRBV27 to TRBJ1-2, with D hard to call. The CDR3 covers 15 residues. Germline V lookup: CDR1 MNHEY, CDR2 SMNVEV (reference sequence). The V gene lost 2 bases and the J gene lost 2 bases, with 12 bases spanning the gap. Written as DNA, the CDR3 is TGTGCCAGCAGTTTAACCGGACTGGGAAACTATGGCTACACCTTC. Translated, it gives CASSLTGLGNYGYTF.

This clonotype was counted many times. V usage is TRBV7-8 and J usage is TRBJ2-7; weak D call: TRBD1 (6 bases). CDR3 length: 14 amino acids. The V and J ends lost 4 bases and 3 bases respectively, with 13 bases between them. CDR1 is SGHVS and CDR2 is FQNEAQ in the germline V gene. CDR3 sequence reads: CASSSNRVGYEQYF. CDR3 in DNA: TGTGCCAGCAGCTCAAACAGGGTTGGCTACGAGCAGTACTTC.

This clonotype was counted only a few times. The chain combines TRBV12-3 or TRBV12-4 with TRBJ2-5; D not resolved. V lost 2 bases to trimming and J lost 1 base, with 11 bases between them. This CDR3 contains 15 residues. The CDR3 loop is CASSLSWISQETQYF. The CDR3 DNA sequence: TGTGCCAGCAGTTTATCTTGGATAAGCCAAGAGACCCAGTACTTC.

This clonotype was picked up one time. This chain links TRBV25-1 with TRBJ2-2; D might be TRBD1 (6 bases). The V end lost 7 bases, the J end lost 7 bases, and 19 bases lay between the germline ends. The germline V gene has CDR1 MGHDK and CDR2 SYGVNS. The CDR3 is 15 amino acids. The CDR3 bases are TGTGCCAGCACCCCAAAGGAACAGGGAATCGGGGAGCTGTTTTTT. Translation: CASTPKEQGIGELFF.

This clonotype was detected many times. The chain has TRBV20-1 and TRBJ1-3; 8 nucleotides line up with TRBD1. The trim removed 7 bases at V and 2 bases at J, leaving 4 bases unmatched. There are 13 residues in the CDR3. Germline V gene lookup returns CDR1 DFQATT and CDR2 SNEGSKA (reference sequence). Here the CDR3 reads CSGTGGTGNTIYF. For the CDR3, the DNA is TGCAGTGGTACAGGGGGAACTGGAAACACCATATATTTT.

This clonotype was counted a few times. The chain links TRBV7-9 to TRBJ1-2, with D unclear. CDR1 and CDR2 from the germline V gene are SEHNR and FQNEAQ (reference sequence). The CDR3 is made up of 13 amino acids. The V gene lost 2 bases and the J gene lost 3 bases, with 7 bases spanning the gap. The CDR3 reads CASSLQRYYGYTF. For the CDR3, the DNA is TGTGCCAGCAGCTTACAGAGGTACTATGGCTACACCTTC.